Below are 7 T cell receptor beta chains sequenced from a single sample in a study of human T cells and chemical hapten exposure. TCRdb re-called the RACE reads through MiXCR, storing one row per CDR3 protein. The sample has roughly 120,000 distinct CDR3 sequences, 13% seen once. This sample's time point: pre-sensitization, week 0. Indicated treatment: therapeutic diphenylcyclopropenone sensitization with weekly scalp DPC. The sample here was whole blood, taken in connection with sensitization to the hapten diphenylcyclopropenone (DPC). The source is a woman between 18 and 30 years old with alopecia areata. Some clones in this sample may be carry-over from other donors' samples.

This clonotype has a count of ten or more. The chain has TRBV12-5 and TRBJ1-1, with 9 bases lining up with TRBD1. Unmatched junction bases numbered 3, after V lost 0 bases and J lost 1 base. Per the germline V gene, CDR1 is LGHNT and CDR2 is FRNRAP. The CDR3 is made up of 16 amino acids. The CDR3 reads CASGLVTGQGNTEAFF. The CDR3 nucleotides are TGTGCTAGTGGTTTGGTAACGGGACAGGGGAACACTGAAGCTTTCTTT.

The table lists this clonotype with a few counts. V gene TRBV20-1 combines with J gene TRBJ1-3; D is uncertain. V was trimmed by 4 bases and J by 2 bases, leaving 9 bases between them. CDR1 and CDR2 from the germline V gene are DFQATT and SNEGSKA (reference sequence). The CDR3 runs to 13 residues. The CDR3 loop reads CSAIDRTGNTIYF. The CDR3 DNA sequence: TGCAGTGCTATAGATCGGACTGGAAACACCATATATTTT.

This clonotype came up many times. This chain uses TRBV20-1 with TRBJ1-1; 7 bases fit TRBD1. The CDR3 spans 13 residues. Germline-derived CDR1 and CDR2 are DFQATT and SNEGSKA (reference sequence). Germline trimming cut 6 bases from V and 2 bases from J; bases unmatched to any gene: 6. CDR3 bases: TGCAGTGCCGATGACAGGGTAAACACTGAAGCTTTCTTT. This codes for CSADDRVNTEAFF.

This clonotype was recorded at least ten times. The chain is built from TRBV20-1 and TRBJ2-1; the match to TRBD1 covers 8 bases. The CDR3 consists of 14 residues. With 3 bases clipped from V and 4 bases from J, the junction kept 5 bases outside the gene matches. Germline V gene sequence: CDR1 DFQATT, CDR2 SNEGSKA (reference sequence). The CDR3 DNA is TGCAGTGCTAGGGGAGACAGGGGTTACAATGAGCAGTTCTTC. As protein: CSARGDRGYNEQFF.

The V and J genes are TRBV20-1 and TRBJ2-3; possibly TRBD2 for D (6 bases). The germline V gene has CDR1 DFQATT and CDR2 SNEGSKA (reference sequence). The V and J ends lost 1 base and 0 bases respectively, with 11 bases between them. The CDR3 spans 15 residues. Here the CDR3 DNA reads TGCAGTGCTAGAGTGGCGGGGATGAGCACAGATACGCAGTATTTT. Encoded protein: CSARVAGMSTDTQYF.

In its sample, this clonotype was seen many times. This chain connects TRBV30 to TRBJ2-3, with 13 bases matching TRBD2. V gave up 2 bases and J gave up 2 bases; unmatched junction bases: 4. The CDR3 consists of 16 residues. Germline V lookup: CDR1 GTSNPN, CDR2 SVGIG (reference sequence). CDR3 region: CAWSTGLAGNTDTQYF. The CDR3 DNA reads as TGTGCCTGGAGTACGGGACTAGCGGGAAACACAGATACGCAGTATTTT.

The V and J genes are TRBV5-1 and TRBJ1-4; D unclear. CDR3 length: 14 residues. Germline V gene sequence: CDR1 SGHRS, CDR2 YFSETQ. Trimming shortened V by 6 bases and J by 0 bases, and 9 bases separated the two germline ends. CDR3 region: CASTLGATNEKLFF. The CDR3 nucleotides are TGCGCCAGCACCCTTGGGGCAACTAATGAAAAACTGTTTTTT.